The next 10 T cell receptor beta chains were all read from a single sample in a study of blood T cell repertoires in COVID-19. The repertoire was sequenced with immunoSEQ multiplex PCR; TCRdb's copy has only in-frame clones and lacks some. The sample holds around 200,000 clones, around 88% seen once. The sequencing sample was made of PBMCs or T cells enriched from blood (not recorded which). These receptors came from a man aged 35-49 years with acute COVID-19.

The chain joins TRBV2 to TRBJ1-5, with 9 positions matching TRBD1. The CDR3 runs 16 residues. With 3 bases clipped from V and 0 bases from J, the junction kept 3 bases outside the gene matches. The V gene's germline CDR1 is SNHLY and CDR2 FYNNEI. Here the CDR3 DNA reads TGTGCCAGCAGTGAGGGGACAGGGCTTAGCAATCAGCCCCAGCATTTT. Translation: CASSEGTGLSNQPQHF.

This chain uses TRBV4-1 with TRBJ1-4, with D perhaps matching TRBD1 (5 bases). CDR3 size: 15 residues. Germline values: CDR1 MGHRA, CDR2 YSYEKL. V was pared by 3 bases and J by 7 bases, with 15 bases between. The chain's CDR3 is CASSHRPGGSEKLFF. The DNA for the CDR3 is TGCGCCAGCAGCCATCGTCCCGGGGGTAGTGAAAAACTGTTTTTT.

Comments on this clone: This sample includes further DNA sequences coding for the same CDR3. This chain joins TRBV27 and TRBJ2-7, with TRBD2 as a possible D gene (7 bases). The germline CDR1 and CDR2 sequences are MNHEY and SMNVEV (reference sequence). This CDR3 spans 13 amino acids. V was trimmed by 3 bases and J by 2 bases, leaving 8 bases between them. CDR3 region: CASSLGGPYEQYF. CDR3 nucleotides: TGTGCCAGCAGTTTGGGGGGGCCCTACGAGCAGTACTTC.

This chain connects TRBV27 to TRBJ1-1; D ambiguous. V lost 10 bases and J 4 bases, leaving 25 bases between the germline ends. The CDR3 sequence is 16 residues long. Per the germline V gene, CDR1 is MNHEY and CDR2 is SMNVEV (reference sequence). The CDR3 sequence: CATSLVTGLGFTEAFF. CDR3 sequence (DNA): TGTGCCACGTCGCTGGTCACCGGACTTGGTTTCACTGAAGCTTTCTTT.

This chain connects TRBV28 to TRBJ1-5; no clear D gene. The CDR3 consists of 15 residues. The germline V gene encodes CDR1 MDHEN and CDR2 SYDVKM. Trimming took 4 bases from V and 5 from J, leaving 15 bases between them. CDR3: CASSWGKRSDQPQHF. CDR3 in DNA: TGTGCCAGCAGTTGGGGTAAGCGGTCCGATCAGCCCCAGCATTTT.

This chain links TRBV9 with TRBJ1-2, with D possibly TRBD1 on 5 matching bases. This CDR3 is 13 amino acids long. The ends were cut back, 3 bases at V and 8 bases at J, with 14 bases in the middle. Germline V gene sequence: CDR1 SGDLS, CDR2 YYNGEE. The CDR3 loop is CASSAQGLEGYTF. CDR3 in DNA: TGTGCCAGCAGCGCCCAGGGTTTAGAGGGCTACACCTTC.

This clone appeared once. V gene TRBV7-6 combines with J gene TRBJ2-1; D is ambiguous. The CDR3 is 12 amino acids. The V gene's germline CDR1 is SGHVS and CDR2 FNYEAQ. V gave up 1 base and J gave up 9 bases, with 7 bases separating them. The CDR3 loop is CASSLDSSEQFF. The DNA of the CDR3 is TGTGCCAGCAGCTTAGACTCGAGTGAGCAGTTCTTC.

The chain carries TRBV19 and TRBJ1-2, with D possibly being TRBD1 (5 bases). This CDR3 has 13 residues. Trimming left V 2 bases short and J 4 bases short, with 8 bases between. CDR1 and CDR2 from the germline V gene are LNHDA and SQIVND (reference sequence). The CDR3 is CASSISDSYGYTF. The CDR3 bases are TGTGCCAGTAGTATAAGCGACAGCTATGGCTACACCTTC.

The J gene is TRBJ2-3, the V gene TRBV30; D unresolved. The CDR3 contains 13 residues. Per germline, CDR1 GTSNPN and CDR2 SVGIG (reference sequence). Deletions cut 5 bases from V and 1 base from J, with 10 bases between. CDR3 residues: CAWWLVGTDTQYF. Here the CDR3 DNA reads TGTGCCTGGTGGTTAGTGGGCACAGATACGCAGTATTTT.

This chain links TRBV19 with TRBJ2-7; unclear D gene. CDR3 length: 13 amino acids. Per the germline V gene, CDR1 is LNHDA and CDR2 is SQIVND (reference sequence). V lost 5 bases and J lost 2, with 10 bases in between. The CDR3 sequence is CASSVQATYEQYF. The CDR3 DNA reads TGTGCCAGTAGTGTCCAGGCCACCTACGAGCAGTACTTC.